Below are 17 T cell receptor beta chains sequenced from a single sample in a study of monozygotic twins with inflammatory bowel disease (dated by TCRdb to about 2019). To prepare the library, 5' RACE was applied. TCRdb lists the instrument as Illumina HiSeq 2500. One entry per CDR3 protein sequence results from the TCRdb reprocessing of the reads, with DNA left out. The sample has about 450,000 distinct CDR3 sequences on record. The top ten constitute about 2.2% of the sample. The material sequenced was blood. Receptors originate from a human donor with ulcerative colitis or Crohn's disease, or a healthy co-twin of an affected twin (not recorded which).

CDR3 protein: CSASGAGEEQFF. The V gene is TRBV20-1, the J gene TRBJ2-1; TCRdb lists TRBD2, though no DNA is available to test this call. The CDR3 totals 12 residues. Germline V lookup: CDR1 DFQATT, CDR2 SNEGSKA (reference sequence).

The chain employs TRBV9 and TRBJ2-2. The CDR3 consists of 16 residues. Germline V gene sequence: CDR1 SGDLS, CDR2 YYNGEE. CDR3 sequence: CASSVEGLPNTGELFF.

This chain connects TRBV19 to TRBJ2-2; the TRBD1 assignment by TCRdb is unverifiable without DNA. The CDR3 sequence is 18 residues long. Germline V lookup: CDR1 LNHDA, CDR2 SQIVND (reference sequence). The CDR3 here is CASSIGRPGTGGTGELFF.

J is TRBJ2-2 and V is TRBV14. The CDR3 is 16 amino acids. Per the germline V gene, CDR1 is SGHDN and CDR2 is FVKESK. CDR3 protein: CASSQQGVANTGELFF.

V usage is TRBV6-1 and J usage is TRBJ2-1. In germline, CDR1 is MNHNS, CDR2 SASEGT. The CDR3 totals 13 residues. The CDR3 is CASSELRYNEQFF.

J is TRBJ2-7 and V is TRBV6-5. The CDR3 loop spans 13 amino acids. CDR1 and CDR2 from the germline V gene are MNHEY and SVGAGI. The CDR3 is CASKREAPYEQYF.

This chain connects TRBV6-2 or TRBV6-3 to TRBJ1-3. Germline CDR1 MNHEY, CDR2 SVGEGT. The CDR3 runs to 22 residues. The CDR3: CASRNEKTGRLLSEGSGNTIYF.

The genes are TRBV7-3 and TRBJ2-3; TCRdb indicates TRBD1, and absent DNA this call remains unverified. This CDR3 has 15 amino acids. Looked up from germline, CDR1 is SGHTA and CDR2 is FQGTGA. The CDR3: CASSSHRLGADTQYF.

The chain has TRBV5-1 and TRBJ2-1; TCRdb's D call of TRBD1 is untestable without DNA. There are 12 residues in the CDR3. Germline CDR1 reads SGHRS; CDR2 reads YFSETQ. CDR3: CASRDPHYEQYF.

The chain uses TRBV5-1 and TRBJ2-7. This CDR3 is 13 amino acids long. Germline CDR1 is SGHRS and CDR2 is YFSETQ. CDR3 sequence reads: CASSWDSSYEQYF. Combining the CDR3 with reference TRBV5-1 and TRBJ2-7 gives the whole variable domain KAGVTQTPRYLIKTRGQQVTLSCSPISGHRSVSWYQQTPGQGLQFLFEYFSETQRNKGNFPGRFSGRQFSNSRSEMNVSTLELGDSALYLCASSWDSSYEQYFGPGTRLTVT.

The chain joins TRBV3-1 to TRBJ1-2; TCRdb lists TRBD1, though no DNA is available to test this call. Per the germline V gene, CDR1 is LGHDT and CDR2 is YNNKEL (reference sequence). The CDR3 is 13 residues long. CDR3: CASRRDEYYGYTF.

V is TRBV29-1 and J is TRBJ2-7; there is no DNA to check the TCRdb D call of TRBD2. Germline V gene lookup returns CDR1 SQVTM and CDR2 ANQGSEA. CDR3 length: 13 residues. The CDR3 sequence: CSVGDGRASEQYF.

This chain uses TRBV12-3 or TRBV12-4 with TRBJ1-1. This CDR3 contains 14 residues. The CDR3 loop is CASSLEVVGYEAFF.

The chain employs TRBV19 and TRBJ2-5; the TCRdb call, TRBD2, lacks DNA for checking. Per the germline V gene, CDR1 is LNHDA and CDR2 is SQIVND (reference sequence). This CDR3 is built from 17 residues. The CDR3 loop reads CASAGRIVERGRETQYF.

The V call is TRBV19, the J call TRBJ1-4; the TCRdb D gene call, TRBD1, has no DNA to confirm it. The CDR3 has 15 amino acids. Per germline, CDR1 LNHDA and CDR2 SQIVND (reference sequence). This CDR3 reads CASSIMGDREEKLFF.

The rearrangement joins TRBV5-1 to TRBJ2-5; TCRdb's assignment of TRBD2 cannot be checked, as there is no DNA. Germline V gene sequence: CDR1 SGHRS, CDR2 YFSETQ. The CDR3 is 16 residues long. The CDR3: CASSLLHGRTEETQYF.

The chain employs TRBV15 and TRBJ1-6. The CDR3 loop spans 13 amino acids. The germline V gene has CDR1 LNHNV and CDR2 YYDKDF (reference sequence). CDR3 protein: CATSREGNSPLHF.